These 32 T cell receptor beta chains came from one sample sequenced in a study of molecular identifiers for immune sequencing clone quantification. TCRdb re-called the PCR reads with MiXCR, one entry per CDR3 protein. Of 60,000 to 70,000 distinct CDR3 sequences listed, about 17% were seen once; the top ten hold 1.4% to 1.5%. The sequenced sample consisted of naive CD8+ T cells from blood, with Jurkat cell RNA spiked in. Subset reported: FACS-sorted CD8+CD4-CCR7+CD45RA+ naive T cells. These receptors came from a human donor in good health. Some libraries in this study had Jurkat cell RNA spiked in.

The J gene is TRBJ2-5, the V gene TRBV24-1; no reliable D call. The CDR3 has 14 residues. V was trimmed by 1 base and J by 1 base, leaving 6 bases between them. The germline CDR1 and CDR2 sequences are KGHDR and SFDVKD. The CDR3 here is CATSDFDGQETQYF. The CDR3 DNA reads TGTGCCACCAGTGATTTCGACGGCCAAGAGACCCAGTACTTC.

V usage is TRBV28 and J usage is TRBJ1-1; 9 bases fit TRBD1. Trimming took 5 bases from V and 8 from J; bases not matched to a gene: 9. Germline V CDR1 and CDR2: MDHEN, SYDVKM. The CDR3 spans 14 residues. The CDR3 coding sequence is TGTGCCAGCAGTATGACAGGGGGGCTTCACGAAGCTTTCTTT. Its translation: CASSMTGGLHEAFF.

This clonotype has at least ten counts. The rearrangement uses TRBV6-6 and TRBJ2-5; D gene unclear. CDR3 length: 16 amino acids. Looked up from germline, CDR1 is MNHNY and CDR2 is SVGAGI (reference sequence). Trimming shortened V by 2 bases and J by 5 bases, and 18 bases separated the two germline ends. In nucleotides, the CDR3 is TGTGCCAGCAGTTACCACGTGAGCTTGTCGCGGGAGACCCAGTACTTC. Protein: CASSYHVSLSRETQYF.

Notes on this clonotype: Its ends do not fully match the called genes, so a read error is possible. The chain combines TRBV7-9 with TRBJ2-2; 13 nucleotides align to TRBD2. Germline assignment: CDR1 SEHNR and CDR2 FQNEAQ (reference sequence). This CDR3 region has 16 residues. CDR3 sequence: CASSLTGLAGAGELLF. The DNA for the CDR3 is TGTGCTAGCAGCTTAACCGGACTAGCGGGAGCCGGGGAGCTGCTTTTT.

The chain couples TRBV15 to TRBJ2-2, with D maybe TRBD1 (6 bases). The germline V gene encodes CDR1 LNHNV and CDR2 YYDKDF (reference sequence). The CDR3 has 14 amino acids. The V gene lost 0 bases and the J gene lost 4 bases, with 6 bases spanning the gap. This CDR3 is CATSRDRGTGELFF. CDR3 bases: TGTGCCACCAGCAGAGACAGGGGCACCGGGGAGCTGTTTTTT.

CDR3 region: CSARGPSGGSIGELFF. CDR3 bases: TGCAGTGCTAGAGGCCCCAGCGGGGGGTCCATCGGGGAGCTGTTTTTT. The V gene is TRBV20-1, the J gene TRBJ2-2, with 9 nucleotides matching TRBD2. J was trimmed by 7 bases and V by 1 base; bases with no gene match: 10. The CDR3 spans 16 residues. The germline gives CDR1 DFQATT, CDR2 SNEGSKA (reference sequence).

J is TRBJ2-7 and V is TRBV27; D not certain. CDR3 length: 14 residues. CDR1 is MNHEY, CDR2 SMNVEV, per germline (reference sequence). Trimming cost V 2 bases and J 4 bases, with 12 bases left between them. In DNA, the CDR3 is TGTGCCAGCAGTTTAGGCTACAGCGCTTACGAGCAGTACTTC. It translates to CASSLGYSAYEQYF.

As regards this clonotype: With a much larger clone just one base away, this may be a read error. As the CDR3 is not closed by the conserved phenylalanine or tryptophan, this likely results from a read error. The chain is built from TRBV28 and TRBJ2-3; 7 bases align to TRBD2. The CDR3 runs 17 residues. Trimming took 6 bases from V and 2 from J; bases not matched to a gene: 14. Germline V gene lookup returns CDR1 MDHEN and CDR2 SYDVKM. CDR3 sequence: CASRSRRERRLTDTQYL. CDR3 sequence (DNA): TGTGCCAGCAGATCACGGCGGGAGCGGCGTCTCACAGATACGCAGTATCTT.

This clonotype was counted many times. The rearrangement joins TRBV20-1 to TRBJ2-5; no definite D call. CDR1 is DFQATT, CDR2 SNEGSKA, per germline (reference sequence). The ends were cut back, 3 bases at V and 1 base at J, with 15 bases in the middle. This CDR3 is built from 15 residues. CDR3 DNA: TGCAGTGCTAGTATCCAGCAGCAAAGCCAAGAGACCCAGTACTTC. Translating gives CSASIQQQSQETQYF.

This rearrangement joins TRBV20-1 to TRBJ2-3, with a weak D call TRBD1 (5 bases). This CDR3 has 15 amino acids. Germline CDR1 is DFQATT and CDR2 is SNEGSKA (reference sequence). The V and J ends lost 0 bases and 3 bases respectively, with 13 bases between them. The CDR3 sequence: CSARDTRAGTDTQYF. The CDR3 coding sequence is TGCAGTGCTAGAGATACCAGGGCTGGTACAGATACGCAGTATTTT.

This clonotype was seen a handful of times. A much larger clone differs by one base, so this may be a read error. The chain has TRBV29-1 and TRBJ2-2, with D possibly TRBD2 on 6 matching bases. Germline V gives CDR1 SQVTM, CDR2 ANQGSEA. The CDR3 totals 13 residues. In DNA form, the CDR3 reads TGCAGCGTTGTGTTCGCGAACACCGGGGGGCTGTTTTTT. Amino acid sequence: CSVVFANTGGLFF.

This rearrangement joins TRBV3-1 to TRBJ2-7, with 8 bases that match TRBD2. The length of the CDR3 is 14 residues. V gave up 4 bases and J gave up 6 bases; unmatched junction bases: 8. Germline-derived CDR1 and CDR2 are LGHDT and YNNKEL (reference sequence). The CDR3 bases are TGTGCCAGCAGCCCGGGATCGGGAGGGTTCGAGCAGTACTTC. Translation: CASSPGSGGFEQYF.

This clonotype was seen more than once but under ten times. This CDR3 reads CASSSTPGQDSYEQYF. The CDR3 bases are TGTGCCAGCAGCTCAACCCCGGGACAGGATTCCTACGAGCAGTACTTC. The rearrangement joins TRBV5-5 to TRBJ2-7, with TRBD1 matching over 8 bases. J was trimmed by 1 base and V by 3 bases; bases with no gene match: 9. CDR3 size: 16 residues. CDR1 is SGHKS, CDR2 YYEKEE, per germline (reference sequence). The variable domain in full, with the rest retrieved from reference TRBV5-5 and TRBJ2-7, is DAGVTQSPTHLIKTRGQQVTLRCSPISGHKSVSWYQQVLGQGPQFIFQYYEKEERGRGNFPDRFSARQFPNYSSELNVNALLLGDSALYLCASSSTPGQDSYEQYFGPGTRLTVT.

This clonotype was seen only a few times. CDR3 sequence reads: CASSQVRTSEETQYF. The CDR3 region has the DNA TGTGCCAGCAGCCAAGTTAGGACTAGCGAAGAGACCCAGTACTTC. The chain combines TRBV14 with TRBJ2-5; TRBD2 matches 9 bases. V was clipped by 1 base and J by 3 bases; unmatched bases: 3. This CDR3 is 15 amino acids long. Germline V gene sequence: CDR1 SGHDN, CDR2 FVKESK.

Comments on this clonotype: The junction and the germline gene differ at one end; a read error may be behind it. The chain has TRBV29-1 and TRBJ2-5; 10 nucleotides line up with TRBD2. Germline V gene data show CDR1 as SQVTM and CDR2 as ANQGSEA. The CDR3 is made up of 16 amino acids. CDR3 nucleotides: TGCAGCGTTGAAGATCGGCTAGCGGGAGCTCGTGAGACCCGGTACTTC. Translated: CSVEDRLAGARETRYF.

Concerning this clonotype: This could be a read error, since a much larger clone is one nucleotide away. The J gene is TRBJ2-7, the V gene TRBV30; possibly TRBD1 or TRBD2 for D (6 bases each). From germline, CDR1 is GTSNPN and CDR2 SVGIG (reference sequence). This CDR3 is built from 13 residues. The CDR3 DNA is TGTGCCTGGGAGGGGGGCTACATCTACGGGCAGTACTTC. Translated, it gives CAWEGGYIYGQYF.

This clonotype was counted between two and nine times. This CDR3 reads CASSLHSSYEQYF. The CDR3 DNA reads TGTGCCAGCAGCTTACATAGTTCCTACGAGCAGTACTTC. The V gene is TRBV7-6, the J gene TRBJ2-7; D ambiguous. Looked up from germline, CDR1 is SGHVS and CDR2 is FNYEAQ. V lost 2 bases to trimming and J lost 1 base, with 6 bases between them. The CDR3 contains 13 residues.

Of note for this clonotype: Being one base from a much bigger clone, this may be a read error. The chain couples TRBV7-6 to TRBJ2-2; 9 nucleotides match TRBD2. Per germline, CDR1 SGHVS and CDR2 FNYEAQ. The CDR3 is 17 residues long. The CDR3 sequence is CASSLAPSGVNTGELVF. In DNA, the CDR3 is TGTGCCAGCAGCTTAGCTCCTAGCGGGGTTAACACCGGGGAGCTGGTTTTT.

This clonotype was counted ten times or more. The V and J genes are TRBV30 and TRBJ2-7; D tentatively reads TRBD1 or TRBD2 (5 bases each). This CDR3 contains 12 residues. Trimming took 8 bases from V and 7 from J, leaving 18 bases between them. CDR1 and CDR2 (germline): GTSNPN, SVGIG (reference sequence). CDR3 sequence: CAGKGPPGEQYF. In DNA, the CDR3 is TGTGCCGGGAAGGGACCACCTGGGGAGCAGTACTTC.

In its sample, this clonotype was seen many times. The chain links TRBV5-6 to TRBJ2-7; 8 bases fit TRBD2. The V and J ends lost 1 base and 2 bases, in that order; junction bases with no gene match: 2. From germline, CDR1 is SGHDT and CDR2 YYEEEE. The CDR3 extends over 14 amino acids. The DNA for the CDR3 is TGTGCCAGCAGCTTGTTAGCGGGGCCCTACGAGCAGTACTTC. Translation gives CASSLLAGPYEQYF.

This clonotype has a count of ten or more. DNA for the CDR3: TGTGCCAGCAGACTAAACACAGATACGCAGTATTTT. This sequence encodes CASRLNTDTQYF. V and J are TRBV27 and TRBJ2-3; D remains unclear. Germline-derived CDR1 and CDR2 are MNHEY and SMNVEV (reference sequence). Trimming pared 6 bases from V and 2 bases from J, leaving 6 bases between. The CDR3 length is 12 residues.

Only a few counts were recorded for this clonotype. CDR3 residues: CASSLKSGGSYEQYF. CDR3 DNA: TGTGCCAGCAGTTTAAAAAGCGGGGGCTCCTACGAGCAGTACTTC. The gene calls are TRBV12-3 or TRBV12-4 and TRBJ2-7, with 8 bases lining up with TRBD2. This CDR3 region has 15 residues. V shed 2 bases, J shed 0 bases, and the junction held 3 bases outside the gene matches.

This clonotype was recorded many times. The chain combines TRBV7-9 with TRBJ2-2, with D unresolved. The V end was cut by 4 bases, the J end by 6 bases, with 6 bases between. The germline CDR1 and CDR2 sequences are SEHNR and FQNEAQ (reference sequence). The CDR3 extends over 12 amino acids. Here the CDR3 reads CASSSRAGELFF. The DNA of the CDR3 is TGTGCCAGCAGCTCACGGGCCGGGGAGCTGTTTTTT.

In regard to this clonotype: This sequence may be a read error, since a much larger clone differs from it by one base. The chain employs TRBV25-1 and TRBJ1-2; D is ambiguous. CDR1 is MGHDK and CDR2 is SYGVNS in the germline V gene. The V and J ends lost 8 bases and 3 bases respectively, with 10 bases between them. The CDR3 length is 12 residues. CDR3 protein: CASGTGDYGYTF. The CDR3 region has the DNA TGTGCCAGCGGAACGGGAGACTATGGCTACACCTTC.

This chain connects TRBV15 to TRBJ2-1, with TRBD2 matching over 9 bases. V dropped 4 bases and J dropped 2; count of bases not matched to a gene: 3. In germline, CDR1 is LNHNV, CDR2 YYDKDF (reference sequence). The CDR3 has 15 amino acids. CDR3 in DNA: TGTGCCACCAGCACAGGGACTAGCCCCTACAATGAGCAGTTCTTC. It specifies CATSTGTSPYNEQFF.

This clonotype was seen repeatedly, ten times or more. The chain uses TRBV24-1 and TRBJ2-1, with 7 bases lining up with TRBD1. Trimming cost V 3 bases and J 3 bases; bases outside gene matches: 7. CDR3 size: 16 residues. The germline gives CDR1 KGHDR, CDR2 SFDVKD. DNA of the CDR3: TGTGCCACCAGTGATCAGACACAGGGGCGCTACAATGAGCAGTTCTTC. Protein sequence: CATSDQTQGRYNEQFF.

This clonotype occurred many times. The chain carries TRBV7-9 and TRBJ2-3; possible D gene TRBD2, 5 bases. Trimming stripped 8 bases from V and 9 bases from J, with 9 bases between. CDR3 size: 10 residues. Germline V CDR1 and CDR2: SEHNR, FQNEAQ (reference sequence). The chain's CDR3 is CASGSGTQYF. CDR3 coding DNA: TGTGCCAGCGGGTCGGGGACGCAGTATTTT.

This rearrangement joins TRBV4-1 to TRBJ2-7, with D maybe TRBD2 (5 bases). Per germline, CDR1 MGHRA and CDR2 YSYEKL. The CDR3 is made up of 15 amino acids. V lost 2 bases and J 3 bases, leaving 14 bases between the germline ends. CDR3 protein: CASSQTRSSVYEQYF. CDR3 coding DNA: TGCGCCAGCAGCCAAACTAGGAGTTCGGTCTACGAGCAGTACTTC.

This clonotype was observed at least ten times. The CDR3 DNA follows: TGCAGTGCTAGAGCCCCACAGGGGATCCGGGAGACCCAGTACTTC. Its protein is CSARAPQGIRETQYF. The V call is TRBV20-1, the J call TRBJ2-5; 7 bases line up with TRBD1. This CDR3 contains 15 residues. Looked up from germline, CDR1 is DFQATT and CDR2 is SNEGSKA (reference sequence). Losses at the gene ends were 1 base for V and 5 bases for J; bases not matched to a gene: 10.

This clonotype was seen repeatedly, ten times or more. The chain employs TRBV6-5 and TRBJ1-1; D uncertain. The V end lost 3 bases, the J end lost 5 bases, and 10 bases lay between the germline ends. Germline lookup yields CDR1 MNHEY and CDR2 SVGAGI. This CDR3 is 13 amino acids long. CDR3 region: CASSYGSGTEAFF. The CDR3 nucleotides are TGTGCCAGCAGTTATGGGTCCGGGACTGAAGCTTTCTTT.

Notes on this clonotype: A clone one base away is much larger, so this may be a read error. The genes are TRBV14 and TRBJ2-7; D ambiguous. There are 13 residues in the CDR3. Germline V gives CDR1 SGHDN, CDR2 FVKESK. With 3 bases removed from V and 3 bases from J, the gap between germline ends came to 9 bases. The CDR3 DNA reads TGTGCCAGCAGCCACGGTCGGGTCTACGAGCAGTACTTC. As protein: CASSHGRVYEQYF.

This clonotype was seen many times. J is TRBJ2-2 and V is TRBV3-1; 9 nucleotides line up with TRBD1. Germline V CDR1 and CDR2: LGHDT, YNNKEL (reference sequence). The CDR3 has 16 residues. After removal of 1 base from V and 5 bases from J, the junction contained 5 bases not matched to a gene. The CDR3 region has the DNA TGTGCCAGCAGCCAAGTCGGAGGGACAGGGACCGGGGAGCTGTTTTTT. Amino acid sequence: CASSQVGGTGTGELFF.